This T cell receptor (beta chain) came from a study of T cells after yellow fever vaccination. Overall study context: When fractions had low cell numbers, they were prepared with SMART-Seq v4 Ultra Low Input. Regarding the study as a whole: Abundant bulk-derived clonotypes could contaminate FACS-sorted repertoires. Most primary-vaccination clones recurred post-booster (nearly 98% CD4, roughly 90% CD8).

The CDR3 is 13 amino acids. The germline gives CDR1 KGHDR, CDR2 SFDVKD. V was shortened by 6 bases and J by 3 bases, with 8 bases between the two germline ends. A remark on this clonotype: Its antigen is unknown.

5'RACE template switching generated TCR cDNA, adding a universal primer site and UMIs. MiXCR was run by TCRdb on the 5' RACE reads, yielding one entry per CDR3 protein. The sample yields roughly 340,000 distinct CDR3 sequences, roughly 9.4% seen once. This specimen was PBMCs, taken on the day of the first yellow fever vaccination. The V and J genes are TRBV24-1 and TRBJ1-5, with a possible D match to TRBD1 (5 bases). The receptor's source is a man aged 18 to 29 who received the YFV17D yellow fever vaccine. The CDR3 region is CATSFRDNQPQHF. The DNA for the CDR3 is TGTGCCACCAGTTTCAGGGACAATCAGCCCCAGCATTTT.